This T cell receptor (beta chain) was sequenced for a study of blood T cell repertoires in COVID-19. Background on the study: Acute and convalescent COVID-19 specimens originated in the United States, Italy and Spain. From T cells, B-cell-depleted T cells, or PBMCs came the material, which was cDNA or gDNA.

In the study's own analysis: Reference gene primer amplification gave estimated nucleated cell counts. Repertoires were generated with immunoSEQ multiplex PCR, while TCRdb's copy carries only in-frame clones and drops some. V, J and clone size reflect that table, while D and trimming were determined from the DNA. The data contain some 80,000 clones, roughly 76% of them singletons. In germline, CDR1 is SGHTA, CDR2 FQGNSA. Trimming took off 7 bases at V and 1 base at J, with 11 bases between the two ends. The CDR3 covers 14 residues. The sequencing sample was made of peripheral blood. This sequence originates from a woman older than 75 with active or convalescent COVID-19. The V and J genes are TRBV7-2 and TRBJ2-4; weak D call: TRBD1 (7 bases). CDR3 coding DNA: TGTGCCAGCAAGGAGGGGGCCGCCAAAAACATTCAGTACTTC. As protein: CASKEGAAKNIQYF. Supplemented by reference TRBV7-2 and TRBJ2-4, the full variable domain reads GAGVSQSPSNKVTEKGKDVELRCDPISGHTALYWYRQSLGQGLEFLIYFQGNSAPDKSGLPSDRFSAERTGGSVSTLTIQRTQQEDSAVYLCASKEGAAKNIQYFGAGTRLSVL.